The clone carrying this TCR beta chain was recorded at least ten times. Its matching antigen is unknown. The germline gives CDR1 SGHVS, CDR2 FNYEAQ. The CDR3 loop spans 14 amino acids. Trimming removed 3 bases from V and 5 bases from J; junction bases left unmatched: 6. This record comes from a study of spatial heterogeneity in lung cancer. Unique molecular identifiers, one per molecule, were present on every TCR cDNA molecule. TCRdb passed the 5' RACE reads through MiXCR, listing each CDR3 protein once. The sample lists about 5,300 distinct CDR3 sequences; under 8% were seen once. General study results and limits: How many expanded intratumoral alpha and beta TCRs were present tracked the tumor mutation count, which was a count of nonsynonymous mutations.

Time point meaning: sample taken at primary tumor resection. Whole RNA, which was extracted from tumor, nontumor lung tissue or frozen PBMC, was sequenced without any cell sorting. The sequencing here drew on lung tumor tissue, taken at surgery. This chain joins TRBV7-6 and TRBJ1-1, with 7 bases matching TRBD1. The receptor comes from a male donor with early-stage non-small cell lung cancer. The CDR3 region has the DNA TGTGCCAGCAGCTTGACAGGGCCGTCAACTGAAGCTTTCTTT. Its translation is CASSLTGPSTEAFF.